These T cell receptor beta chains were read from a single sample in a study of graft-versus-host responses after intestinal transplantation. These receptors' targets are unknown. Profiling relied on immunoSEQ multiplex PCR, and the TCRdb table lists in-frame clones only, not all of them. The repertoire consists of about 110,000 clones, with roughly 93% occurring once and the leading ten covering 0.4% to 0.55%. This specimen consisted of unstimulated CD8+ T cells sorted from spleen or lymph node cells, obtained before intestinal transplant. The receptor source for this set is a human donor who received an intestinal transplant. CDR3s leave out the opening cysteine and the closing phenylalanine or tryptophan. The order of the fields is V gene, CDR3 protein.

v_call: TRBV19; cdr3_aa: ASSLRVDEQF
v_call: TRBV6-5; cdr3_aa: ASSYSAGIQETQY
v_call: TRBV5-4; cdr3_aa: ASSQGLAGSYEQY
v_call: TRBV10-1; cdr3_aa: ASSGQGSGDEQY
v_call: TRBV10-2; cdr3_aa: ASSESAGWSGEQY
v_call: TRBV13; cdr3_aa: AAGDRSNTEAF
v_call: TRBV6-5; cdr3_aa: ASSGTGGWYGYT
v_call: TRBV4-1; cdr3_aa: ASSQETRLGNTDTQY
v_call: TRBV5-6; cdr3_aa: ASSGAGGRPQH
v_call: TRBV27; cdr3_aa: ASSLRGFTHEQY
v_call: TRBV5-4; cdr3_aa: ASSLGVGRRSTDTQY
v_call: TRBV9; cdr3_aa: ASTQGNREGTDTQY
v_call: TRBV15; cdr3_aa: ATSAGGSGANVLT
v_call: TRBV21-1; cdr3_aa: ASSAVRDSFPLADEQF